This TCR beta chain was observed in a study of blood T cell repertoires in COVID-19. CDR1 is SGHAT, CDR2 FQNNGV, per germline. Trimming pared 5 bases from V and 2 bases from J, leaving 17 bases between. The CDR3 spans 16 residues. Per the study methods: Amplification of reference gene primers was used by the study to estimate nucleated cell counts. The protocol was immunoSEQ multiplex PCR, while the TCRdb copy is restricted to in-frame clones and leaves out a portion. From that table come the V and J calls and clone size; the DNA was used to work out D and trimming. Altogether about 250,000 clones are present, 83% being singletons, with the ten largest covering more than 5%.

The sample taken for sequencing was peripheral blood. The receptor comes from a human donor in a cohort sampled during active COVID-19. The chain combines TRBV11-2 with TRBJ2-3; D is perhaps TRBD2 (6 bases). CDR3 loop: CASSRVPGLHTDTQYF. As DNA, the CDR3 is TGTGCCAGCAGCCGAGTACCGGGACTGCACACAGATACGCAGTATTTT.